Below, 10 T cell receptor beta chains from the same sample are listed, as sequenced in a study of cytomegalovirus exposure and HLA in healthy donors. The PCR ran on 60 Vbeta and 13 Jbeta primers. The protocol was immunoSEQ multiplex PCR, while the TCRdb copy is restricted to in-frame clones and leaves out a portion. The table shows 140,000 to 150,000 clones, with approximately 81% occurring only once. The material sequenced was PBMCs. All receptors derive from a boy younger than 10 in good health and CMV-seronegative.

The CDR3 DNA is TGTGCCAGCAGCTTGGTCCAGGGATCCACAGATACGCAGTATTTT. Amino acids: CASSLVQGSTDTQYF. The V gene is TRBV5-5, the J gene TRBJ2-3; D is possibly TRBD1 (5 bases). Germline CDR1 is SGHKS and CDR2 is YYEKEE (reference sequence). With 0 bases removed from V and 2 bases from J, the gap between germline ends came to 10 bases. This CDR3 has 15 amino acids.

The sample holds a few counts of this clone. The J gene is TRBJ1-1, the V gene TRBV6-6; D is undetermined. In germline, CDR1 is MNHNY, CDR2 SVGAGI (reference sequence). V was trimmed by 2 bases and J by 1 base, leaving 8 bases between them. This CDR3 has 14 residues. This chain's CDR3 is CASSYVQENTEAFF. Written as DNA, the CDR3 is TGTGCCAGCAGTTACGTGCAGGAGAACACTGAAGCTTTCTTT.

This sequence joins TRBV5-6 and TRBJ2-2; 7 bases match TRBD1. The V and J ends lost 0 bases and 1 base, in that order; junction bases with no gene match: 0. The CDR3 contains 15 residues. From germline, CDR1 is SGHDT and CDR2 YYEEEE. CDR3 amino acids: CASSLGTGNTGELFF. As DNA, the CDR3 is TGTGCCAGCAGCTTGGGGACAGGGAACACCGGGGAGCTGTTTTTT.

This clone was picked up a small number of times. This sequence joins TRBV6-6 and TRBJ1-5; D is perhaps TRBD1 (5 bases). The V end lost 4 bases, the J end lost 3 bases, and 13 bases lay between the germline ends. This CDR3 has 15 residues. The germline CDR1 and CDR2 sequences are MNHNY and SVGAGI (reference sequence). The CDR3 is CASSSGGLANQPQHF. The CDR3 nucleotides read TGTGCCAGCAGTTCGGGGGGTCTTGCCAATCAGCCCCAGCATTTT.

The CDR3 bases are TGCGCCAGCAGTGCACAAGGGGGGAACACCGGGGAGCTGTTTTTT. Amino acid sequence: CASSAQGGNTGELFF. The chain couples TRBV10-1 to TRBJ2-2, with a weak D call TRBD1 (6 bases). The V and J ends lost 4 bases and 1 base respectively, with 10 bases between them. This CDR3 comprises 15 residues. In germline, CDR1 is WNHNN, CDR2 SYGVQD (reference sequence).

The rearrangement joins TRBV5-1 to TRBJ2-3; tentatively, D is TRBD1 (5 bases). The V end lost 2 bases, the J end lost 0 bases, and 13 bases lay between the germline ends. Germline V gives CDR1 SGHRS, CDR2 YFSETQ. This CDR3 contains 16 residues. CDR3 amino acids: CASSLSQGPSTDTQYF. CDR3 nucleotide sequence: TGCGCCAGCAGCTTAAGTCAGGGCCCTAGCACAGATACGCAGTATTTT.

The chain has TRBV12-5 and TRBJ1-1; 8 positions match TRBD1. The V gene end was trimmed by 5 bases and the J gene end by 7 bases; junction bases not matched to a gene: 12. The CDR3 totals 15 residues. Germline V gene lookup returns CDR1 LGHNT and CDR2 FRNRAP. The CDR3 DNA sequence: TGTGCTAGTGGTCCAAAGACAGGGGAAAGTATTGAAGCTTTCTTT. It codes for CASGPKTGESIEAFF.

V gene TRBV7-3 combines with J gene TRBJ2-3; weak D call: TRBD2 (5 bases). The ends were cut back, 7 bases at V and 0 bases at J, with 14 bases in the middle. Germline CDR1 is SGHTA and CDR2 is FQGTGA. The CDR3 is 15 residues long. The CDR3 coding sequence is TGTGCCAGCACCCCCGGCGGGCTCAGCACAGATACGCAGTATTTT. Its translation: CASTPGGLSTDTQYF.

This chain connects TRBV2 to TRBJ1-6; D might be TRBD1 (6 bases). The CDR3 contains 16 residues. From germline, CDR1 is SNHLY and CDR2 FYNNEI. The V gene lost 3 bases and the J gene lost 0 bases, with 9 bases spanning the gap. The CDR3 region is CASSDTGSSYNSPLHF. In DNA form, the CDR3 reads TGTGCCAGCAGTGATACAGGGAGCTCCTATAATTCACCCCTCCACTTT.

The genes are TRBV7-2 and TRBJ2-4; 8 positions match TRBD2. Losses at the gene ends were 2 bases for V and 9 bases for J; bases not matched to a gene: 15. CDR1 SGHTA and CDR2 FQGNSA come from the germline V gene. This CDR3 spans 17 amino acids. This CDR3 is CASSLSSGRGLWGIQYF. The CDR3 nucleotides read TGTGCCAGCAGCTTAAGCAGCGGGAGAGGGTTGTGGGGCATTCAGTACTTC.